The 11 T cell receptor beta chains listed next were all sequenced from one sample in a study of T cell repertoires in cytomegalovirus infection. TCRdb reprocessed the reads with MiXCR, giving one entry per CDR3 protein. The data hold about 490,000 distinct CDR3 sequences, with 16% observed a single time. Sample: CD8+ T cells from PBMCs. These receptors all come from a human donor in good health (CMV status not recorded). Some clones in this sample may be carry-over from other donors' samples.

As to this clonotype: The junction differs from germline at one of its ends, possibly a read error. The CDR3 region has the DNA TGTGCCAGCAGTCCCCGGACAGACCTGGGGACTGTAGCTTTCTTT. This encodes CASSPRTDLGTVAFF. This chain connects TRBV28 to TRBJ1-1, with D possibly TRBD1 on 6 matching bases. There are 15 residues in the CDR3. Germline V gene data show CDR1 as MDHEN and CDR2 as SYDVKM.

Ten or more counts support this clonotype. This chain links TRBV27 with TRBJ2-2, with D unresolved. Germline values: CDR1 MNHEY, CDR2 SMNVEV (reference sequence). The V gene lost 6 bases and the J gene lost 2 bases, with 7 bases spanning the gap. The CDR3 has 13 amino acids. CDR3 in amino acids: CASSLTNTGELFF. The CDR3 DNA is TGTGCCAGCAGCTTAACCAACACCGGGGAGCTGTTTTTT.

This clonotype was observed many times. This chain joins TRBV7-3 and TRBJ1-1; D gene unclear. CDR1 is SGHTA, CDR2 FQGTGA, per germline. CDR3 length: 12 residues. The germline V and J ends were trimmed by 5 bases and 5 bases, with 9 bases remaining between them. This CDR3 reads CASSQAGTEAFF. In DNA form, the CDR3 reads TGTGCCAGCAGCCAGGCGGGAACTGAAGCTTTCTTT. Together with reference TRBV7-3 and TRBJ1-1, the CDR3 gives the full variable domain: GAGVSQTPSNKVTEKGKYVELRCDPISGHTALYWYRQSLGQGPEFLIYFQGTGAADDSGLPNDRFFAVRPEGSVSTLKIQRTERGDSAVYLCASSQAGTEAFFGQGTRLTVV.

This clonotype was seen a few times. The CDR3 region is CSVEDLRQATEAFF. As DNA, the CDR3 is TGCAGCGTTGAAGATCTTCGACAAGCCACTGAAGCTTTCTTT. J is TRBJ1-1 and V is TRBV29-1; D is unresolved. The CDR3 length is 14 residues. Trimming left V 0 bases short and J 4 bases short, with 12 bases between. Germline lookup yields CDR1 SQVTM and CDR2 ANQGSEA.

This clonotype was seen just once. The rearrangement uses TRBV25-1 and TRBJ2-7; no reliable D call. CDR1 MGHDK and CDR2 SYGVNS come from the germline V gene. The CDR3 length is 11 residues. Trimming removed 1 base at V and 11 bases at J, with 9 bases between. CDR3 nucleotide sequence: TGTGCCAGCAGTGAATTCGGCCGTGAGTACTTC. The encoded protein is CASSEFGREYF.

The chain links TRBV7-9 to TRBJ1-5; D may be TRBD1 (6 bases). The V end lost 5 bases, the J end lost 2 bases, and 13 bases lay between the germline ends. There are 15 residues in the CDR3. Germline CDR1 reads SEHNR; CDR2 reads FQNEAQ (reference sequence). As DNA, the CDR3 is TGTGCCAGCAGCCCACCAGGGGTTGGCAATCAGCCCCAGCATTTT. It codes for CASSPPGVGNQPQHF.

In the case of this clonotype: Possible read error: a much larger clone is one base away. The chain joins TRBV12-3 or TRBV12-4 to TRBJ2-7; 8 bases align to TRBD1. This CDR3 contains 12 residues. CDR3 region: CASSLQTGDKCF. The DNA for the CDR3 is TGTGCCAGCAGTTTACAGACAGGGGATAAGTGCTTC.

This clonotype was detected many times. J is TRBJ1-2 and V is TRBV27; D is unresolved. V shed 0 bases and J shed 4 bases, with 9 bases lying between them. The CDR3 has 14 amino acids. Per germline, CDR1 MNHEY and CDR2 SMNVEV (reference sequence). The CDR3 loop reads CASSLSTGSYGYTF. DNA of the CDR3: TGTGCCAGCAGTTTATCGACCGGGAGCTATGGCTACACCTTC.

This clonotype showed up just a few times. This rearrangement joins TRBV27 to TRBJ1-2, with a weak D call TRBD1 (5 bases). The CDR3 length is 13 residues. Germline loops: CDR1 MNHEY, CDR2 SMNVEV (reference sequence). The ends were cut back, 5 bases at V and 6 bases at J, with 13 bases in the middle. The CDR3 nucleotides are TGTGCCAGCAGTATCGGGGACGGAGATGGCTACACCTTC. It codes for CASSIGDGDGYTF.

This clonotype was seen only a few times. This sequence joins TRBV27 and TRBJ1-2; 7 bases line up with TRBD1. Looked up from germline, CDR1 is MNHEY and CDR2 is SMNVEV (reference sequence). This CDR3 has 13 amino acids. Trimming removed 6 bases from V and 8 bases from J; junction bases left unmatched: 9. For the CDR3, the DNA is TGTGCCAGCAGCGGGACAGCTCAGTCGGGCTACACCTTC. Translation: CASSGTAQSGYTF.

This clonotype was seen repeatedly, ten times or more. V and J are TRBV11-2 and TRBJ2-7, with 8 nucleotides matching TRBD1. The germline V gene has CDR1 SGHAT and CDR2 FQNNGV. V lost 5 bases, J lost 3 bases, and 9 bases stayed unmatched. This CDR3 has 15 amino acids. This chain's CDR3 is CASSPWTGKDYEQYF. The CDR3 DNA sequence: TGTGCCAGCAGCCCTTGGACAGGGAAGGACTACGAGCAGTACTTC.